This TCR beta chain was captured by sequencing in a study of siplizumab effects on memory and regulatory T cells. Around 10^5 TCR templates per sample were assayed. Repertoires were generated with immunoSEQ multiplex PCR, while TCRdb's copy carries only in-frame clones and drops some. The sample consists of about 100,000 clones, about 93% of them appearing once. Note on this clone: Its antigen is unidentified.

Study-level findings and limits: Confirmation was lacking for the suppressive function of proliferating Tregs derived from siplizumab cultures.

Germline V gene sequence: CDR1 MDHEN, CDR2 SYDVKM. The germline V and J ends were trimmed by 5 bases and 5 bases, with 9 bases remaining between them. The length of the CDR3 is 12 residues. The sequencing sample was made of Tregs sorted from blood. The V gene is TRBV28, the J gene TRBJ2-5; D call uncertain. The source of this sequence is a human donor in good health. The DNA for the CDR3 is TGTGCCAGCAGTAGACCGTGGGAGACCCAGTACTTC. It codes for CASSRPWETQYF.